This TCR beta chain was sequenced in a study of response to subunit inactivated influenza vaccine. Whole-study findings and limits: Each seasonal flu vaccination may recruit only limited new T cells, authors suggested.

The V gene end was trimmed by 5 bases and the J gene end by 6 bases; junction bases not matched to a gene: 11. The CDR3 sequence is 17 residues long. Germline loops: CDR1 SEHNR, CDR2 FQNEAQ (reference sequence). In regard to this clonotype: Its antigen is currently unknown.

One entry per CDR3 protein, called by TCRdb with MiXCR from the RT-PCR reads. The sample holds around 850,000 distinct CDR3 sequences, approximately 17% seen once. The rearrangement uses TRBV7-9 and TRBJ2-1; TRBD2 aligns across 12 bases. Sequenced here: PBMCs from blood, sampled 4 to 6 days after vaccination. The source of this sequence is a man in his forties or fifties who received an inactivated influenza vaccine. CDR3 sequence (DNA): TGTGCCAGCAGCCCTCGCTGGACTAGCGGGACGACCAATGAGCAGTTCTTC. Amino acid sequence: CASSPRWTSGTTNEQFF.